This passage covers 10 T cell receptor beta chains from one sample sequenced in a study of post-analysis software for immune sequencing data. Incorporated into the TCR beta cDNA libraries were unique molecular identifiers, which served to reduce PCR and sequencing biases. TCRdb itself ran the PCR reads through MiXCR, one entry per CDR3 protein. The sample gives 430,000 or so distinct CDR3 sequences, approximately 37% of which show up once; 7.6% is in the top ten. Antigens of these TCRs are unknown. Study-wide results and caveats: Roughly five TRBV segments appeared more often in patients than in controls, and TRBV5-6, TRBV5-1 and TRBV20-1 were among these.

Source material: blood. Every receptor here comes from a girl aged 2 to 9 with multiple sclerosis.

The chain carries TRBV7-9 and TRBJ2-3, with 8 bases that match TRBD2. Losses at the gene ends were 2 bases for V and 1 base for J; bases not matched to a gene: 8. The CDR3 covers 17 residues. Per germline, CDR1 SEHNR and CDR2 FQNEAQ (reference sequence). CDR3 protein: CASSLWPGLGGTDTQYF. Written as DNA, the CDR3 is TGTGCCAGCAGCTTATGGCCGGGACTAGGAGGCACAGATACGCAGTATTTT.

The chain joins TRBV12-3 or TRBV12-4 to TRBJ2-1; 7 bases fit TRBD2. J was trimmed by 13 bases and V by 1 base; bases with no gene match: 4. The CDR3 spans 12 residues. The CDR3, as DNA: TGTGCCAGCAGTTTAGTTCTAGCGGTCCAGTTCTTC. Translated, it gives CASSLVLAVQFF.

This clonotype was seen a few times. The V and J genes are TRBV20-1 and TRBJ1-1, with no clear D. V was clipped by 3 bases and J by 1 base, with 3 bases between them. Germline lookup yields CDR1 DFQATT and CDR2 SNEGSKA (reference sequence). There are 11 residues in the CDR3. The CDR3 spells CSASRNTEAFF. The CDR3 coding sequence is TGCAGTGCTAGTAGGAACACTGAAGCTTTCTTT.

The chain couples TRBV5-1 to TRBJ2-1, with 9 positions matching TRBD2. Unmatched junction bases numbered 14, after V lost 2 bases and J lost 8 bases. The CDR3 has 17 amino acids. Looked up from germline, CDR1 is SGHRS and CDR2 is YFSETQ. The CDR3 nucleotides are TGCGCCAGCAGCTTTCTAGCGGGAATCTCACTTTTGGATGAGCAGTTCTTC. Protein: CASSFLAGISLLDEQFF.

The rearrangement uses TRBV18 and TRBJ2-1; 13 bases are a match to TRBD2. Germline V lookup: CDR1 KGHSH, CDR2 LQKENI. This CDR3 has 17 residues. V shed 3 bases and J 8 bases; nucleotides not matched to a gene: 10. For the CDR3, the DNA is TGTGCCAGCTCACCGCTCACTAGCGGGAGGGCCGGGGATGAGCAGTTCTTC. Protein product: CASSPLTSGRAGDEQFF.

The chain links TRBV29-1 to TRBJ2-1; 14 bases are a match to TRBD2. Unmatched junction bases numbered 13, after V lost 7 bases and J lost 8 bases. The length of the CDR3 is 16 residues. Germline lookup yields CDR1 SQVTM and CDR2 ANQGSEA. The CDR3 nucleotides read TGCAGCGGACTAGCGGGAGGGCCCCGGCTTAAAGATGAGCAGTTCTTC. Its protein is CSGLAGGPRLKDEQFF.

The rearrangement links TRBV29-1 to TRBJ1-1; D is uncertain. The CDR3 runs to 12 residues. Germline CDR1 and CDR2: SQVTM and ANQGSEA. V dropped 7 bases and J dropped 5 bases, with 14 bases sitting between them. Here the CDR3 reads CSAQEVGTEAFF. The CDR3 region has the DNA TGCAGCGCTCAAGAGGTAGGGACTGAAGCTTTCTTT.

The chain employs TRBV12-3 or TRBV12-4 and TRBJ1-6; 8 nucleotides agree with TRBD1. V trimming: 1 base; J trimming: 9 bases; junction bases outside the gene matches: 8. This CDR3 region has 16 residues. The CDR3, as DNA: TGTGCCAGCAGTTTAGGGGGCGCCAGGGGGCCTTCACCCCTCCACTTT. Amino acids: CASSLGGARGPSPLHF.

The J gene is TRBJ2-7, the V gene TRBV29-1; TRBD2 might be the D (6 bases). This CDR3 is built from 14 residues. V was shortened by 1 base and J by 3 bases, with 13 bases between the two germline ends. Germline V gene lookup returns CDR1 SQVTM and CDR2 ANQGSEA. The CDR3 nucleotides read TGCAGCGTTGAAGCGCCAGGAGGGGACTACGAGCAGTACTTC. Translating it yields CSVEAPGGDYEQYF.

This chain uses TRBV20-1 with TRBJ2-7; D not resolved. The ends were cut back, 2 bases at V and 0 bases at J, with 2 bases in the middle. Germline V gene sequence: CDR1 DFQATT, CDR2 SNEGSKA (reference sequence). This CDR3 spans 11 amino acids. The DNA of the CDR3 is TGCAGTGCTAGAAGCTCCTACGAGCAGTACTTC. Its protein product is CSARSSYEQYF.